What follows describes a single T cell receptor beta chain. The antigen remains undetermined. Uncontrolled infections, other autoimmune diseases, pregnancy or lactation led to exclusion of patients. These data originate in a study of T cells in Graves' hyperthyroidism and ophthalmopathy. Regions amplified from RNA transcripts were the TCR beta CDR3 regions. Researchers ran a first-round RT-PCR on the TCR CDR3 using the HTBI primer set. One entry per CDR3 protein, called by TCRdb with MiXCR from the multiplex PCR reads. The sample has hundreds of thousands of distinct CDR3 sequences; 45% are singletons. CDR1 is SEHNR, CDR2 FQNEAQ, per germline (reference sequence). V was trimmed by 6 bases and J by 0 bases, leaving 11 bases between them. The CDR3 totals 15 residues. Points from the study as a whole: With a median lead of around 6.7 months before onset, the model predicted ophthalmopathy. From stable hyperthyroidism, ophthalmopathy was set apart by a 13 V-J model.

Sequences were obtained from peripheral blood or thyroid tissue (not recorded which). The receptor comes from an adult man with Graves' disease, either hyperthyroidism or ophthalmopathy (not recorded which). The chain joins TRBV7-9 to TRBJ2-2; D not resolved. Written as DNA, the CDR3 is TGTGCCAGCAGTTCCTACAGCTCGAACACCGGGGAGCTGTTTTTT. It translates to CASSSYSSNTGELFF.